This entry features one T cell receptor beta chain sequence. There is no known antigen for this receptor. Per-base qualities were not stored, and no clone one base away is much larger. Inclusive of the bounding cysteine and phenylalanine, the CDR3 is 11 residues long. The entry retains the CDR3 DNA only, 33 bases that are in frame from base 1. V sheds 3 bases and J sheds 8 bases, leaving 7 bases between their ends. In the germline V gene, CDR1 corresponds to MDHEN and CDR2 to SYDVKM. The library was prepared using the immunoSEQ multiplex PCR assay. About 9.9 x 10^4 TCR templates per sample were assayed by the deep sequencing platform. Genomic DNA extracted from sorted T cells was used for TCRbeta CDR3 sequencing. The paper's data handling went like this. The R programming language was used for clonal analysis of the TCRbeta CDR3 data. Alloreactive CD4+ and CD8+ clones were defined by comparing unstimulated samples with post-reaction CFSE-low samples. Regulatory or non-regulatory origin of alloreactive CD4+ clones was assigned by matching sequences to the sorted unstimulated Treg and non-Treg repertoires. TCRdb obtained this table from immuneACCESS and retained in-frame rearrangements with V and J assigned. These tables miss some clones; where compared with another copy, unresolved V genes account for less than half of the shortfall, and the remainder is unexplained. V, J and clone size are those of that table, while D and trimming were read from the DNA. Across this sample there are approximately 100,000 clones, with more than 85% seen only once. Just over 2.5% of the sample is held by the ten biggest clonotypes.

The sample belongs to a study of siplizumab effects on memory and regulatory T cells (dated by TCRdb to between 2018 and 2020). Context from the whole study: The study examined how the anti-CD2 antibody siplizumab affects alloreactive T-cell subsets in allogeneic mixed lymphocyte reactions built from human PBMCs. Study-level results and caveats: About 80-96% of proliferating CD4+ or CD8+ clones could not be given a naive or memory phenotype. Of the alloreactive CD4+ clones that could be mapped, the Treg-derived share averaged about 70% with siplizumab compared with 25% to 30% in control reactions. Siplizumab significantly reduced the cumulative frequency of alloreactive sequences traceable to unstimulated CD4+ memory T cells. Because sequences below about 10^-5 frequency were poorly captured, only a minor fraction of alloreactive clones could be mapped to unstimulated subsets. Greater diversity appeared to be present in unstimulated naive T cells than in memory T cells, and a substantial contribution to the alloresponse seemed to be made by naive cells. No functional confirmation was obtained for the suppressive function of proliferating Tregs from siplizumab cultures.

Sorted unstimulated T cells, along with proliferating T cells recovered from mixed lymphocyte reactions, underwent TCRbeta CDR3 sequencing. Fresh whole blood from 9 to 11 HLA-typed healthy donors was used to isolate PBMCs. The V and J genes are TRBV28 and TRBJ1-2; perhaps TRBD1 is the D gene, with 5 bases matching. The sequence derives from a human donor in good health. Some clones in this sample may be carry-over from other donors' samples. The source material was CD4+ T cells sorted from blood. CDR3 loop: CASSLQGGYTF. The DNA is TGTGCCAGCAGTTTGCAGGGAGGCTACACCTTC.